Below, 2 T cell receptor beta chains from the same sample are listed, as sequenced in a study of T-cell memory formation after mild COVID-19. MiXCR, applied by TCRdb to the 5' RACE reads, yields one record per CDR3 protein. The repertoire includes 58,000 or so distinct CDR3 sequences, 28% of them detected once, and 40% to 45% sits in the top ten. Sequenced material: PBMCs or a T cell subset sorted from them (not recorded which). The source is a man aged 18 to 29 who had mild COVID-19 (a few samples of this study predate the infection). Cell type and time point are not known.

The rearrangement links TRBV4-3 to TRBJ2-7, with D possibly being TRBD1 (6 bases). The V end lost 0 bases, the J end lost 3 bases, and 12 bases lay between the germline ends. Germline CDR1 reads LGHNA; CDR2 reads YSLEER. The CDR3 spans 15 residues. The CDR3 region has the DNA TGCGCCAGCAGCCAAGACGCGACAGGCGTCTACGAGCAGTACTTC. It specifies CASSQDATGVYEQYF.

The CDR3 DNA reads as TGTGCCTGGAACTCGGGGGGGGCTGGCACAGATACGCAGTATTTT. This gives the protein CAWNSGGAGTDTQYF. This sequence joins TRBV30 and TRBJ2-3; the match to TRBD2 covers 8 bases. Germline-derived CDR1 and CDR2 are GTSNPN and SVGIG (reference sequence). Trimming removed 4 bases from V and 1 base from J; junction bases left unmatched: 7. This CDR3 has 15 amino acids.